What follows are 21 T cell receptor beta chains derived from one specimen sequenced in a study of T-cell reconstitution after alpha-beta-depleted transplantation in children. It was with unique molecular identifiers that the TCRbeta library was prepared. TCRdb reprocessed the PCR reads via MiXCR and lists one record per CDR3 protein. In the table there are fewer than 1 million distinct CDR3 sequences, around 15% of which are singletons. The sample consisted of PBMCs, mostly from graft donor cells, taken 360 days after TCRalphabeta/CD19-depleted stem cell transplant. These TCRs come from a male patient between 5 and 17 years old who had a stem cell transplant for acute lymphoblastic leukemia, so the T cells may come from the graft donor.

This clonotype was counted ten times or more. The chain carries TRBV5-1 and TRBJ2-7; D not certain. Germline V lookup: CDR1 SGHRS, CDR2 YFSETQ. CDR3 length equals 13 residues. Trimming shortened V by 4 bases and J by 5 bases, and 13 bases separated the two germline ends. DNA for the CDR3: TGCGCCAGCAGCAAAGGGAAGCTGGACGAGCAGTACTTC. It is translated as CASSKGKLDEQYF. Full variable domain (outside the CDR3, taken from reference TRBV5-1 and TRBJ2-7): KAGVTQTPRYLIKTRGQQVTLSCSPISGHRSVSWYQQTPGQGLQFLFEYFSETQRNKGNFPGRFSGRQFSNSRSEMNVSTLELGDSALYLCASSKGKLDEQYFGPGTRLTVT.

The chain has TRBV7-9 and TRBJ2-1; 8 bases line up with TRBD2. The CDR3 length is 14 residues. J gave up 6 bases and V 5 bases, and 6 bases lay outside the gene matches. CDR1 is SEHNR, CDR2 FQNEAQ, per germline (reference sequence). For the CDR3, the DNA is TGTGCCAGCAGCCCACTAGCGGTCCCCAATGAGCAGTTCTTC. Amino acid sequence: CASSPLAVPNEQFF.

This clonotype was counted a few times. The chain recombines TRBV5-1 with TRBJ2-1, with D perhaps TRBD2 (6 bases). The CDR3 length is 17 residues. V was shortened by 3 bases and J by 0 bases, with 16 bases between the two germline ends. CDR1 SGHRS and CDR2 YFSETQ come from the germline V gene. This CDR3 is CASSWAGTRSSYNEQFF. DNA for the CDR3: TGCGCCAGCAGCTGGGCCGGGACTCGGAGCTCCTACAATGAGCAGTTCTTC.

The CDR3 region has the DNA TGTGCCATCAGTGACCCGGGACATGGAGCCTCCTACGAGCAGTACTTC. This translates into CAISDPGHGASYEQYF. This sequence joins TRBV10-3 and TRBJ2-7, with a weak D call TRBD1 (6 bases). Germline CDR1 is ENHRY and CDR2 is SYGVKD. Trimming cost V 3 bases and J 0 bases, with 15 bases left between them. This CDR3 region has 16 residues.

The table lists this clonotype with a few counts. This chain joins TRBV27 and TRBJ2-2; 9 positions match TRBD2. Germline CDR1 and CDR2: MNHEY and SMNVEV (reference sequence). The CDR3 totals 15 residues. Trimming removed 4 bases from V and 5 bases from J; junction bases left unmatched: 5. CDR3 DNA: TGTGCCAGCAGTTCCCCTAGCGGGATGACCGGGGAGCTGTTTTTT. It yields the protein CASSSPSGMTGELFF.

The V and J genes are TRBV7-2 and TRBJ2-7, with no clear D. V was shortened by 3 bases and J by 9 bases, with 9 bases between the two germline ends. This CDR3 has 11 amino acids. The V gene's germline CDR1 is SGHTA and CDR2 FQGNSA. The CDR3 sequence is CASSLVRAQYF. CDR3 DNA: TGTGCCAGCAGCTTGGTACGAGCGCAGTACTTC.

J is TRBJ2-7 and V is TRBV2; the D is unclear. This CDR3 region has 13 residues. V lost 2 bases to trimming and J lost 1 base, with 6 bases between them. Germline CDR1 SNHLY, CDR2 FYNNEI. The CDR3 protein is CASSETESYEQYF. For the CDR3, the DNA is TGTGCCAGCAGTGAAACAGAATCCTACGAGCAGTACTTC.

CDR3 in amino acids: CASSTRYGSEQYF. The CDR3, as DNA: TGTGCCAGCAGCACGAGGTATGGGAGCGAGCAGTACTTC. V gene TRBV7-2 combines with J gene TRBJ2-7; D possibly corresponds to TRBD2 (5 bases). Germline lookup yields CDR1 SGHTA and CDR2 FQGNSA. The CDR3 length is 13 residues. The V end was cut by 5 bases, the J end by 6 bases, with 14 bases between.

The rearrangement links TRBV12-3 or TRBV12-4 to TRBJ2-7; TRBD2 agrees at 11 bases. The V gene end was trimmed by 7 bases and the J gene end by 9 bases; junction bases not matched to a gene: 8. This CDR3 region has 13 residues. CDR3 nucleotide sequence: TGTGCCAGCACGACCGTAGCGGGAGGGTGGCAGTACTTC. The encoded protein is CASTTVAGGWQYF.

The chain combines TRBV7-3 with TRBJ2-1, with 10 bases identical to TRBD2. The CDR3 has 16 residues. Germline CDR1 and CDR2: SGHTA and FQGTGA. The J segment lost 7 bases and the V segment lost 5 bases, leaving 11 bases of the junction unmatched. In DNA, the CDR3 is TGTGCCAGCAGCCCATACCTAGCGGGAGCAGGGAATGAGCAGTTCTTC. This codes for CASSPYLAGAGNEQFF.

The V call is TRBV7-6, the J call TRBJ1-4; perhaps TRBD1 as D (6 bases). The length of the CDR3 is 15 residues. V lost 5 bases to trimming and J lost 8 bases, with 18 bases between them. Germline loops: CDR1 SGHVS, CDR2 FNYEAQ. CDR3 in DNA: TGTGCCAGCAGCCCCCGCCCGGGACAAGGAGAAAAACTGTTTTTT. Translation: CASSPRPGQGEKLFF.

The sample holds many counts of this clonotype. This chain uses TRBV6-5 with TRBJ1-6; D remains unclear. Deletions cut 2 bases from V and 0 bases from J, with 8 bases between. The germline V gene has CDR1 MNHEY and CDR2 SVGAGI. The CDR3 has 16 amino acids. The CDR3 DNA follows: TGTGCCAGCAGTTACGACACCAGCTCCTATAATTCACCCCTCCACTTT. Translating it yields CASSYDTSSYNSPLHF.

The gene calls are TRBV5-1 and TRBJ1-1, with 8 bases matching TRBD1. V gave up 0 bases and J gave up 0 bases; unmatched junction bases: 10. The CDR3 loop spans 18 amino acids. Germline V gene sequence: CDR1 SGHRS, CDR2 YFSETQ. The DNA of the CDR3 is TGCGCCAGCAGCTTGGCTGGCAGGGGGCGAGGGATGAACACTGAAGCTTTCTTT. Translation gives CASSLAGRGRGMNTEAFF.

The chain has TRBV9 and TRBJ2-1, with D possibly being TRBD1 or TRBD2 (5 bases each). Deletions cut 5 bases from V and 1 base from J, with 16 bases between. CDR1 is SGDLS, CDR2 YYNGEE, per germline. The CDR3 is 16 amino acids. The CDR3 sequence: CASSGMGTKSYNEQFF. CDR3 nucleotides: TGTGCCAGCAGTGGTATGGGGACCAAGTCCTACAATGAGCAGTTCTTC.

In its sample, this clonotype was seen a few times. This chain connects TRBV4-1 to TRBJ2-3; 8 bases fit TRBD2. CDR3 length equals 18 residues. Germline CDR1 reads MGHRA; CDR2 reads YSYEKL. V shed 3 bases, J shed 2 bases, and the junction held 13 bases outside the gene matches. CDR3 coding DNA: TGCGCCAGCAGCCAGGTTCCTCGCGGCGGGGGGAACACAGATACGCAGTATTTT. As protein: CASSQVPRGGGNTDTQYF.

CDR3 DNA sequence: TGTGCCAGCACCCATACGCAGTATTTT. Translating gives CASTHTQYF. The chain carries TRBV2 and TRBJ2-3; D is unresolved. Germline-derived CDR1 and CDR2 are SNHLY and FYNNEI. Trimming took off 7 bases at V and 7 bases at J, with 3 bases between the two ends. The CDR3 runs to 9 residues.

This clonotype was observed at least ten times. This chain joins TRBV5-5 and TRBJ2-1; TRBD2 agrees at 12 bases. CDR3 length: 14 residues. Germline V gives CDR1 SGHKS, CDR2 YYEKEE (reference sequence). Losses at the gene ends were 7 bases for V and 7 bases for J; bases not matched to a gene: 6. CDR3 amino acids: CASDRGLAGNEQFF. CDR3 DNA: TGTGCCAGCGATAGAGGACTAGCGGGGAATGAGCAGTTCTTC.

There are many counts of this clonotype. The rearrangement uses TRBV29-1 and TRBJ2-2; D ambiguous. V was cut by 7 bases and J by 0 bases, with 9 bases left in between. CDR3 length equals 13 residues. CDR1 is SQVTM and CDR2 is ANQGSEA in the germline V gene. As DNA, the CDR3 is TGCAGCGCCGAGAGATCGAACACCGGGGAGCTGTTTTTT. Residues: CSAERSNTGELFF.

This clonotype showed up just a few times. The V call is TRBV4-1, the J call TRBJ2-7, with 7 bases identical to TRBD2. V lost 1 base, J lost 2 bases, and 17 bases stayed unmatched. Germline V gives CDR1 MGHRA, CDR2 YSYEKL. The CDR3 contains 19 residues. CDR3 sequence (DNA): TGCGCCAGCAGCCAAGCATGGAGGGCTAGCGGCATGACGACCTACGAGCAGTACTTC. Protein sequence: CASSQAWRASGMTTYEQYF.

V gene TRBV11-2 combines with J gene TRBJ1-1; D uncertain. Trimming cost V 1 base and J 4 bases, with 7 bases left between them. This CDR3 spans 13 amino acids. CDR1 and CDR2 from the germline V gene are SGHAT and FQNNGV. CDR3 nucleotide sequence: TGTGCCAGCAGCTTAGGAGTAGTCACTGAAGCTTTCTTT. This sequence encodes CASSLGVVTEAFF.

The DNA for the CDR3 is TGTGCCAGCAGTAGTAGCGGGAGGGGACAAGAGACCCAGTACTTC. Protein product: CASSSSGRGQETQYF. The V gene is TRBV6-1, the J gene TRBJ2-5, with TRBD2 identical over 11 bases. Germline lookup yields CDR1 MNHNS and CDR2 SASEGT. This CDR3 is 15 amino acids long. Trimming at V came to 5 bases and at J to 2 bases, leaving 4 bases not matched to a gene.